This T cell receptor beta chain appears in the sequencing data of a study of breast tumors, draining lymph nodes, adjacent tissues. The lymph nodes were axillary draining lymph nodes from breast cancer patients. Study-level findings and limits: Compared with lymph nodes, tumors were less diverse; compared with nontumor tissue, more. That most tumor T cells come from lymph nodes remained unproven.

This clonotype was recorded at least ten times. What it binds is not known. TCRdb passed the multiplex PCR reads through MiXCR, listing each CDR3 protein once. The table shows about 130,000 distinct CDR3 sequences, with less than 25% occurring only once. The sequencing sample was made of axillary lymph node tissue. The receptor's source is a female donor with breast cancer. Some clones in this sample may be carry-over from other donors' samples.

The CDR3 DNA follows: TGTGCCAGCAGCTTGGGCAGGGAACTCGGGGAGCTGTTTTTT. Amino acid sequence: CASSLGRELGELFF. The chain carries TRBV5-4 and TRBJ2-2; perhaps TRBD1 as D (5 bases). The CDR3 length is 14 residues. V was shortened by 0 bases and J by 7 bases, with 10 bases between the two germline ends. CDR1 SGHNT and CDR2 YYREEE come from the germline V gene (reference sequence).